This T cell receptor beta chain was captured in a study of response to subunit inactivated influenza vaccine. This CDR3 contains 15 residues. V was pared by 6 bases and J by 3 bases, with 10 bases of the junction left unmatched. Germline CDR1 reads DFQATT; CDR2 reads SNEGSKA (reference sequence). This clonotype was picked up a small number of times. TCRdb analysed the RT-PCR reads with MiXCR anew, one entry per CDR3 protein. The table records about 540,000 distinct CDR3 sequences, under 30% of them present only once. The sample was also reused in another study, on T cells expressing NK-cell markers. That work contributes: Scientists made TCR beta cDNA using 5'RACE template switching with UMIs. Of CD8+ T cells, roughly 1.0-7.0% belonged to dominant NKG2C+ clonotypes in 5 or 6 donors.

The sequence was collected from a man aged 50-59 years who received an inactivated influenza vaccine. The chain has TRBV20-1 and TRBJ2-3; the match to TRBD2 covers 9 bases. The sequencing used CD4+ T cells sorted from PBMCs, collected about 12 days after vaccination. CDR3 nucleotides: TGCAGTGCCGTCCGTGGTAGCGGGAGTACAGATACGCAGTATTTT. Translated: CSAVRGSGSTDTQYF.